This T cell receptor (beta chain) was documented in a study of shared clonotypes between healthy human individuals (dated by TCRdb to the early 2020s). Regarding the study in general: A couple of women and three men aged 18 to 49 years were included in the cohort. Each donor's leukapheresis produced roughly between about 0.8 and 10 billion PBMCs. To estimate repertoire size and how much clonotype sharing occurs between individuals, the study deeply sequenced the blood TCR repertoires of about five healthy adults. Libraries were prepared and TCR repertoires were sequenced by different laboratories using diverse techniques, in order to increase sequencing depth and limit assay-specific biases. On the study overall, not on this receptor specifically: Sampling was limited to blood, and TCR repertoires in tissue likely differ from TCR repertoires in blood. The small number of donors limited the genetic and exposure-history diversity represented. Pairwise subsampling led to the expectation that sequencing depth would affect the degree of clonotype sharing among donors.

For this clone: The antigen this receptor binds is unknown. Base qualities are not provided; no much larger clone lies one nucleotide away.

Using the deep immunoSEQ assay, TCR CDR3 regions were amplified from genomic DNA by multiplex PCR. Genomic DNA extracted from each cell subset was distributed evenly over all wells of several immunoSEQ 96-well plates, and each plate served as one replicate. For unsorted PBMC, approximately 290 ng genomic DNA, equal to 30,000 or so T cell genomes, was loaded into each replicate PCR. Unsorted PBMC genomic DNA was sequenced across ten immunoSEQ deep assay plates. Purified libraries were measured with a Qubit 3.0 fluorometer, size-checked on a Bioanalyzer 2100, and measured again with the KAPA Library Quantification kit. Every immunoSEQ 96-well plate was sequenced on a dedicated single-read 150-cycle Illumina NextSeq 550 flow cell. As for the authors' bioinformatics: The immunoSEQ output contained only junctional sequences without quality scores, so filtering could not match that applied to full-length reads. To assign V/J genes and CDR3, sequences were annotated against IMGT germline references using PyIR, a Python wrapper for IgBLAST v1.9. Reads with weak V/J assignments (E-value above 1e-6), missing CDR3, stop codons, out-of-frame junctions, or ambiguous translated residues were removed. A V3J clonotype was defined by an identical inferred V gene, J gene, and CDR3 amino acid sequence. Percentage overlap between repertoires was calculated by dividing the number of shared unique clonotypes by the size of the smaller repertoire. Repertoire richness was assessed with RTK rarefaction, the Chao1 estimator, and Recon v2.1 estimates of unobserved clonotypes. TCRdb carries this immuneACCESS record with in-frame sequences only. Its versions omit some clonotypes, under half of them owing to an unresolved V gene in the studies checked, with the rest unexplained. The DNA gave D and trimming, while V, J and clone size come from that table. This sample has 450,000 to 550,000 clones in its table, and 60% to 85% of those were observed once. The ten largest clones add up to over 10% of the sample.

The donors were healthy, HIV-negative adults with no recently reported acute infections or vaccinations. All donors were Caucasian adults living in Nashville, Tennessee, USA. In the unsorted samples, roughly 90 million PBMCs were counted, and genomic DNA was extracted using the QIAamp DNA Blood Mini kit. Blood was collected by leukapheresis, and PBMCs were isolated by Ficoll-Histopaque density gradient centrifugation and then cryopreserved in liquid nitrogen vapor phase. CDR1 and CDR2, per the germline V gene (reference sequence), are MNHNY and SVGAGI. From its cysteine to its phenylalanine, the CDR3 spans 12 amino acids. The only DNA kept is the CDR3, 36 bases in frame from the first base. V lost 2 bases and J lost 6 bases; the stretch between them is 7 bases long.

The chain is assembled from TRBV6-6 and TRBJ1-1; the D segment cannot be called with confidence. The receptor's source is a woman between 40 and 55 years old in good health. Some clones in this sample may be carry-over from other donors' samples. The sample was PBMCs. The bases are TGTGCCAGCAGTTACACGCCCCCTGAAGCTTTCTTT. This is translated as CASSYTPPEAFF.